This T cell receptor beta chain originates from a study of blood T cell repertoires in COVID-19. Using immunoSEQ multiplex PCR, the repertoire was profiled, and TCRdb retains in-frame clones only, with some absent. The data contain about 36,000 clones, approximately 78% of them singletons. Trimming stripped 7 bases from V and 5 bases from J, with 5 bases between. The CDR3 extends over 10 amino acids. Germline lookup yields CDR1 SQVTM and CDR2 ANQGSEA. The chain is built from TRBV29-1 and TRBJ1-4, with D unclear. What was sequenced was peripheral blood. This sequence originates from a man between 60 and 75 years old with acute or convalescent COVID-19. CDR3 protein: CSARNEKLFF. The CDR3 region has the DNA TGCAGCGCCAGGAATGAAAAACTGTTTTTT.